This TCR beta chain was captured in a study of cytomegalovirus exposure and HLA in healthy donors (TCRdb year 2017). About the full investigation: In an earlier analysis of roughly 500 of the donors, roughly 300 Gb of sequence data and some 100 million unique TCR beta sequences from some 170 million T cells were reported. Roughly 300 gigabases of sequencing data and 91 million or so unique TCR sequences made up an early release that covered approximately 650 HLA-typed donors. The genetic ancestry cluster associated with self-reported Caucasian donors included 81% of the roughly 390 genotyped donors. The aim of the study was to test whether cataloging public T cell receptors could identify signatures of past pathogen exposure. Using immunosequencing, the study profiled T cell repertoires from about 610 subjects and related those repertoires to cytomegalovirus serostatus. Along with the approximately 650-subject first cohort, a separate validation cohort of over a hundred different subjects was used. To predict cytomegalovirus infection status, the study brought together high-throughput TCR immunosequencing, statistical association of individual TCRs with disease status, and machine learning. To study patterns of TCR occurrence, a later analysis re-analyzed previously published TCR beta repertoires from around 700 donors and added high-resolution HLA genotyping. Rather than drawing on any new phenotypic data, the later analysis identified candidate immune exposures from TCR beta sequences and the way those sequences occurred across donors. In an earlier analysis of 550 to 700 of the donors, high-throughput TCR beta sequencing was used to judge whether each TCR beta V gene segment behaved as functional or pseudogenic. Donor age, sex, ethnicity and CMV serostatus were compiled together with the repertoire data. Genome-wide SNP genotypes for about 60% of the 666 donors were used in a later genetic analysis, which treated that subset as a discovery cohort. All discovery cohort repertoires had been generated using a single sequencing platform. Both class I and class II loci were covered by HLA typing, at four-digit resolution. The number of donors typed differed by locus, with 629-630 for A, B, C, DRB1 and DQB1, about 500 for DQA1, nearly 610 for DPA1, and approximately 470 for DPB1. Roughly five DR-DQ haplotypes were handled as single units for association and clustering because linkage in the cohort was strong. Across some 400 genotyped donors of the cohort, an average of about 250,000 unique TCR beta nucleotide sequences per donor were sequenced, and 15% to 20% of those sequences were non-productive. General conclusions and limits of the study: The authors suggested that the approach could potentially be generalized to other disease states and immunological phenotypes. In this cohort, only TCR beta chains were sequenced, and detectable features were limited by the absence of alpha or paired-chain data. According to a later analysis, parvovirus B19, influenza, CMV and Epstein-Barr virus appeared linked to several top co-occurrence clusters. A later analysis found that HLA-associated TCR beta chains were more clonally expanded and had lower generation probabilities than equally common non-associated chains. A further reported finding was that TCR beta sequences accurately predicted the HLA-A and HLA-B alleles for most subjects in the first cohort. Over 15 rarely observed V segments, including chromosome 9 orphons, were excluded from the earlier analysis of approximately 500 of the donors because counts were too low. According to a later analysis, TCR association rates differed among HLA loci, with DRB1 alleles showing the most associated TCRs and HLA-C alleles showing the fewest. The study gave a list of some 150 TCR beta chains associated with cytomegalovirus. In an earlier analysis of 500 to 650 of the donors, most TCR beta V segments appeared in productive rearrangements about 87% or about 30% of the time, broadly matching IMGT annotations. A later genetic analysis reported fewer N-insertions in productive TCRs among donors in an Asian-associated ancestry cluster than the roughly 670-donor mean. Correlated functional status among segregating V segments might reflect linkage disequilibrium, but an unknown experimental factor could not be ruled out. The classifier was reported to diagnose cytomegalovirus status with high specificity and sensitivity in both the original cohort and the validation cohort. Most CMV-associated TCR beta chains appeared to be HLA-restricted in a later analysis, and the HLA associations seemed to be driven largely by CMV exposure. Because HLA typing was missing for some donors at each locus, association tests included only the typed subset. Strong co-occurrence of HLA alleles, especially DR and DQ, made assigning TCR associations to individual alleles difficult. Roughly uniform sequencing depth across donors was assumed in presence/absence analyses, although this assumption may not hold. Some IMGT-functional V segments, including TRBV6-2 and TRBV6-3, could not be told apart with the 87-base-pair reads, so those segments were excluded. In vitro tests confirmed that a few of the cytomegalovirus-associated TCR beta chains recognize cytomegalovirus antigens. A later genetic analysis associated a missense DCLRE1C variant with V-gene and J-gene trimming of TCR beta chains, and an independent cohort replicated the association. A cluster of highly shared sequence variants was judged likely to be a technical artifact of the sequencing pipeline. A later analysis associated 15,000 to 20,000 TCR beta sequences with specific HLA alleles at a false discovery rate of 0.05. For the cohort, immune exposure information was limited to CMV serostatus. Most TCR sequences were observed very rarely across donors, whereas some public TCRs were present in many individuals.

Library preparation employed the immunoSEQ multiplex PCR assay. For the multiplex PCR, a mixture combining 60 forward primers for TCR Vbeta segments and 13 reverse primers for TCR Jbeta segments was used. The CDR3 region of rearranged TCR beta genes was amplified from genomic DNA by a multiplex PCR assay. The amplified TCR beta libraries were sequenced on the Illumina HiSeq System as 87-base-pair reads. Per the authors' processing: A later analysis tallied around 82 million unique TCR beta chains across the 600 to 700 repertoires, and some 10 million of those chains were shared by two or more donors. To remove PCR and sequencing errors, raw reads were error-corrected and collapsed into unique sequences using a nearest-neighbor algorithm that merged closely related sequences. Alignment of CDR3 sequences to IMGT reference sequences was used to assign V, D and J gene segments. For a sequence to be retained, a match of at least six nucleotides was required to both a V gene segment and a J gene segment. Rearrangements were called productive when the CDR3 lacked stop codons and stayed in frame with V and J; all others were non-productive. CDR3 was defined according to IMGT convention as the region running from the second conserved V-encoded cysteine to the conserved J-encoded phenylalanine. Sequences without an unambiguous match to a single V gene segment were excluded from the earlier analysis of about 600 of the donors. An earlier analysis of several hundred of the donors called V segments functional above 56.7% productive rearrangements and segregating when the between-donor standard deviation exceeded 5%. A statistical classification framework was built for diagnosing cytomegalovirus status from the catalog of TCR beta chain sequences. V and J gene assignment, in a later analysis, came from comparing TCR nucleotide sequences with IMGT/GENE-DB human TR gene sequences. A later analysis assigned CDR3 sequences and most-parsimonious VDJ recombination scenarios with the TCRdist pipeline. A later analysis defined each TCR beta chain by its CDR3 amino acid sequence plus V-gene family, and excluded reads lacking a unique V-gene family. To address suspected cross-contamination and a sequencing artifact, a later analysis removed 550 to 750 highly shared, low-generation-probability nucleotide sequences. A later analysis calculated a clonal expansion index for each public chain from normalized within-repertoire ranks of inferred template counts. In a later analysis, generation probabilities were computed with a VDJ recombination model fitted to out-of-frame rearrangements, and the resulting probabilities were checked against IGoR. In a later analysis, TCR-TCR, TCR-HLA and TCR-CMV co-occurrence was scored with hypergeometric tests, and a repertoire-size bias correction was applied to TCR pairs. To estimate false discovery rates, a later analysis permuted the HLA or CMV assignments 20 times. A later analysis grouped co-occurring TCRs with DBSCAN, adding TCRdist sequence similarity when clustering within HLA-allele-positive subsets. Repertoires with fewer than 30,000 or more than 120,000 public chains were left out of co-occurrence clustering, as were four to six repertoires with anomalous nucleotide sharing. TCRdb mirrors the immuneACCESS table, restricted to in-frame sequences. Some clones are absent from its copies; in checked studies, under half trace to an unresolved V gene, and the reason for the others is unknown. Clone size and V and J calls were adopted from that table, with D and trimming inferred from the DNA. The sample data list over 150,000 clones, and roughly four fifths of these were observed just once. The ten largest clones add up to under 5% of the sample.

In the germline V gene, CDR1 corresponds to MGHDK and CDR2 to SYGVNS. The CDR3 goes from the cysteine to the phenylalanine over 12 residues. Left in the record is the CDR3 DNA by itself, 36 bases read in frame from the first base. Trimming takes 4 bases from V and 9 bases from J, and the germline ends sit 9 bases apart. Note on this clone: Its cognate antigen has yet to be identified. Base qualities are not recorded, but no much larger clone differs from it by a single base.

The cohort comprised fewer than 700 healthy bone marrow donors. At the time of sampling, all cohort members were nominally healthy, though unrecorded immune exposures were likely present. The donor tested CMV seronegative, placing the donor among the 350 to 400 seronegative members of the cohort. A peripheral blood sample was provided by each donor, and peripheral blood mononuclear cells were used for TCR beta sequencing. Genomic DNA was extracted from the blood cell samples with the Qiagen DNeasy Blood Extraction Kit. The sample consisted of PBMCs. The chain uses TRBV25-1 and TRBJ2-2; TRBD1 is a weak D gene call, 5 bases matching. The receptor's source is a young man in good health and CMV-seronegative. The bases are TGTGCCAGCAGTGCCTCAGGGAGGGAGCTGTTTTTT. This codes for CASSASGRELFF. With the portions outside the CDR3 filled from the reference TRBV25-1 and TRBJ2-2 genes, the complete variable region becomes EADIYQTPRYLVIGTGKKITLECSQTMGHDKMYWYQQDPGMELHLIHYSYGVNSTEKGDLSSESTVSRIRTEHFPLTLESARPSHTSQYLCASSASGRELFFGEGSRLTVL.